The clone carrying this T cell receptor beta chain was seen a few times. This record belongs to a study of blood T cell repertoires in COVID-19. Across the study: The United States, Italy and Spain provided the acute and convalescent COVID-19 samples. In each case, the material was cDNA or gDNA derived from T cells, B-cell-depleted T cells, or PBMCs.

This table comes from immunoSEQ multiplex PCR, and its TCRdb copy is limited to in-frame clones, with some not included. Of hundreds of thousands of clones listed, approximately 88% are singletons. The V end lost 5 bases, the J end lost 6 bases, and 17 bases lay between the germline ends. Per the germline V gene, CDR1 is SGHVS and CDR2 is FNYEAQ. The CDR3 covers 14 residues. Patients at the Seattle site were enrolled during active infection and followed longitudinally. The TCR comes from a woman aged 25 to 39 with COVID-19, enrolled during active disease. The V call is TRBV7-6, the J call TRBJ2-7, with TRBD2 as a possible D gene (5 bases). What was sequenced was peripheral blood. The CDR3 DNA follows: TGTGCCAGCAGCCCAGATGTCGGGGAAGGCGAGCAGTACTTC. The encoded protein is CASSPDVGEGEQYF.